The sequence of this T cell receptor beta chain was determined in a study of shared clonotypes between healthy human individuals. The study, taken as a whole, reports: Against clonotypes common to all four donors, non-shared ones had lower generation probabilities.

CDR3 size: 16 residues. Germline loops: CDR1 MNHEY, CDR2 SVGAGI. V dropped 0 bases and J dropped 6 bases, with 18 bases sitting between them. The table came from immunoSEQ multiplex PCR; TCRdb's copy has only in-frame clones and leaves some out. The data show about 120,000 clones, 55% to 70% seen once. A remark on this clone: The antigen is undetermined.

The sequencing sample was made of memory CD8+ T cells sorted from blood. Described subset: CD45RO+ cells pooled with CCR7-negative TemRA cells. The clonotype originates from a woman aged 25-40 years in good health. The rearrangement uses TRBV6-5 and TRBJ2-7; D remains unclear. In nucleotides, the CDR3 is TGTGCCAGCAGTTACTCGTACGCGTATGTCCCGGGCGAGCAGTACTTC. Its translation: CASSYSYAYVPGEQYF.